These 20 T cell receptor beta chains originate from one sample sequenced in a study of pediatric ulcerative colitis. Produced via immunoSEQ multiplex PCR; TCRdb's table is partial and in-frame only. The sample has 59,000 or so clones; about three quarters are singletons. Source material: blood. These receptors were taken from a boy between 10 and 17 years old with moderate ulcerative colitis.

This clone was counted once. This chain links TRBV5-1 with TRBJ1-3, with D hard to call. The CDR3 has 15 residues. Germline V CDR1 and CDR2: SGHRS, YFSETQ. Trimming pared 4 bases from V and 1 base from J, leaving 12 bases between. The CDR3 sequence is CASSRSSDSGNTIYF. In DNA form, the CDR3 reads TGCGCCAGCAGCCGGTCCTCAGATTCTGGAAACACCATATATTTT.

J is TRBJ1-5 and V is TRBV4-1; tentatively, D is TRBD1 (5 bases). CDR3 length: 14 residues. V lost 5 bases and J lost 3, with 11 bases in between. Germline V CDR1 and CDR2: MGHRA, YSYEKL. The CDR3 bases are TGCGCCAGCAGCTATGGGGGAAACAATCAGCCCCAGCATTTT. Its translation is CASSYGGNNQPQHF.

This rearrangement joins TRBV19 to TRBJ2-2; TRBD2 agrees at 7 bases. V was clipped by 7 bases and J by 4 bases; unmatched bases: 12. In germline, CDR1 is LNHDA, CDR2 SQIVND (reference sequence). The CDR3 totals 16 residues. CDR3 region: CASILGGLAGTGELFF. The CDR3 DNA reads as TGTGCCAGTATCCTCGGTGGGTTAGCGGGCACCGGGGAGCTGTTTTTT.

The chain uses TRBV5-4 and TRBJ2-5; D uncertain. In germline, CDR1 is SGHNT, CDR2 YYREEE (reference sequence). The CDR3 sequence is 14 residues long. The V gene lost 4 bases and the J gene lost 5 bases, with 15 bases spanning the gap. CDR3 bases: TGTGCCAGCAGCCCGGAAGGAACCAGGGAGACCCAGTACTTC. Residues: CASSPEGTRETQYF.

CDR3 in amino acids: CASSLEGTDTQYF. CDR3 bases: TGTGCCAGCAGCCTGGAAGGGACAGATACGCAGTATTTT. This chain links TRBV5-5 with TRBJ2-3; D uncertain. V lost 4 bases and J lost 3, with 9 bases in between. CDR1 SGHKS and CDR2 YYEKEE come from the germline V gene (reference sequence). This CDR3 spans 13 amino acids.

The chain employs TRBV19 and TRBJ1-4; 10 bases align to TRBD1. CDR1 is LNHDA, CDR2 SQIVND, per germline (reference sequence). Trimming at V came to 4 bases and at J to 5 bases, leaving 7 bases not matched to a gene. This CDR3 has 16 residues. The chain's CDR3 is CASSKGQGGRNEKLFF. In nucleotides, the CDR3 is TGTGCCAGTAGTAAAGGACAGGGGGGACGGAATGAAAAACTGTTTTTT.

V and J are TRBV9 and TRBJ1-5, with a weak D call TRBD1 (6 bases). The CDR3 has 14 residues. Germline V gene lookup returns CDR1 SGDLS and CDR2 YYNGEE. Trimming stripped 5 bases from V and 7 bases from J, with 16 bases between. The DNA of the CDR3 is TGTGCCAGCAGTTTCTCAGGGGTAGGGCAGCCCCAGCATTTT. Its protein is CASSFSGVGQPQHF.

This chain links TRBV4-2 with TRBJ2-1; no clear D. CDR3 size: 16 residues. CDR1 LGHNA and CDR2 YNFKEQ come from the germline V gene. Trimming shortened V by 1 base and J by 7 bases, and 17 bases separated the two germline ends. CDR3 DNA: TGTGCCAGCAGCCAAGTTTTCACGATATCGACAAATGAGCAGTTCTTC. Amino acids: CASSQVFTISTNEQFF.

This chain joins TRBV4-1 and TRBJ2-2, with D tentatively TRBD1 or TRBD2 (5 bases each). The CDR3 is 14 residues long. The ends were cut back, 3 bases at V and 4 bases at J, with 9 bases in the middle. The germline CDR1 and CDR2 sequences are MGHRA and YSYEKL. CDR3 bases: TGCGCCAGCAGCCAGCCCGGGGCCACCGGGGAGCTGTTTTTT. Translation: CASSQPGATGELFF.

The CDR3 DNA follows: TGTGCCAGCAGCCCCAGTGGGAACTGGGACAGGGCCCACCGAGGGCCCTACGAGCAGTACTTC. Residues: CASSPSGNWDRAHRGPYEQYF. This chain links TRBV7-6 with TRBJ2-7, with 9 bases matching TRBD1. V lost 5 bases to trimming and J lost 2 bases; unmatched junction nucleotides: 25. Germline V gene data show CDR1 as SGHVS and CDR2 as FNYEAQ. The CDR3 consists of 21 residues.

The V gene is TRBV18, the J gene TRBJ1-1; possible D gene TRBD1, 6 bases. Germline CDR1 and CDR2: KGHSH and LQKENI. This CDR3 comprises 17 residues. The germline V and J ends were trimmed by 3 bases and 3 bases, with 20 bases remaining between them. CDR3 sequence (DNA): TGTGCCAGCTCACCGAACAGGGTATGGGTAGTGGACACTGAAGCTTTCTTT. Protein sequence: CASSPNRVWVVDTEAFF.

The rearrangement links TRBV6-5 to TRBJ2-7; D perhaps matches TRBD1 (6 bases). The CDR3 runs 14 residues. CDR1 is MNHEY, CDR2 SVGAGI, per germline. The V gene lost 5 bases and the J gene lost 3 bases, with 14 bases spanning the gap. The CDR3 sequence: CASSQGQGHYEQYF. The CDR3 DNA is TGTGCCAGCAGTCAGGGGCAGGGTCACTACGAGCAGTACTTC.

The gene calls are TRBV7-2 and TRBJ1-4; TRBD1 aligns across 10 bases. The CDR3 extends over 15 amino acids. J gave up 8 bases and V 5 bases, and 8 bases lay outside the gene matches. Germline V gene lookup returns CDR1 SGHTA and CDR2 FQGNSA. The CDR3 nucleotides are TGTGCCAGCAGCCGGGACAGGGGTTTGGACGAAAAACTGTTTTTT. Its protein product is CASSRDRGLDEKLFF.

The chain is built from TRBV4-3 and TRBJ2-1; 12 bases match TRBD2. V was clipped by 0 bases and J by 7 bases; unmatched bases: 13. Germline CDR1 reads LGHNA; CDR2 reads YSLEER. CDR3 size: 19 residues. CDR3 region: CASSQDLLAGGTWTNEQFF. The CDR3 DNA reads TGCGCCAGCAGCCAAGATCTACTAGCGGGAGGAACATGGACAAATGAGCAGTTCTTC.

The V and J genes are TRBV28 and TRBJ1-3; D is perhaps TRBD1 (5 bases). The CDR3 has 14 amino acids. V lost 5 bases to trimming and J lost 11 bases, with 19 bases between them. Germline CDR1 is MDHEN and CDR2 is SYDVKM. The CDR3 DNA follows: TGTGCCAGCAGTCCGGGACGGACGGGAATGCCCATATATTTT. It is translated as CASSPGRTGMPIYF.

V usage is TRBV5-6 and J usage is TRBJ1-1, with 9 positions matching TRBD1. J was trimmed by 9 bases and V by 1 base; bases with no gene match: 4. CDR1 and CDR2 (germline): SGHDT, YYEEEE. CDR3 length: 13 residues. This CDR3 is CASSLYGQGKAFF. The DNA for the CDR3 is TGTGCCAGCAGCTTGTACGGACAGGGGAAAGCTTTCTTT.

The rearrangement joins TRBV5-1 to TRBJ1-1; 7 bases match TRBD1. V shed 4 bases, J shed 5 bases, and the junction held 8 bases outside the gene matches. The length of the CDR3 is 14 residues. CDR1 is SGHRS, CDR2 YFSETQ, per germline. CDR3: CASSLGTERTEAFF. The DNA for the CDR3 is TGCGCCAGCAGCCTGGGGACAGAGCGGACTGAAGCTTTCTTT. Using reference TRBV5-1 and TRBJ1-1 for the parts outside the CDR3, the full variable domain is KAGVTQTPRYLIKTRGQQVTLSCSPISGHRSVSWYQQTPGQGLQFLFEYFSETQRNKGNFPGRFSGRQFSNSRSEMNVSTLELGDSALYLCASSLGTERTEAFFGQGTRLTVV.

V is TRBV9 and J is TRBJ2-7, with 8 bases identical to TRBD1. V gave up 0 bases and J gave up 6 bases; unmatched junction bases: 5. CDR1 SGDLS and CDR2 YYNGEE come from the germline V gene. This CDR3 has 14 residues. DNA for the CDR3: TGTGCCAGCAGCGTAGGGACAGGGCCTTTCGAGCAGTACTTC. Its translation is CASSVGTGPFEQYF.

This clone was detected only once. This chain connects TRBV7-8 to TRBJ2-3; D gene unclear. Trimming stripped 7 bases from V and 0 bases from J, with 2 bases between. Germline values: CDR1 SGHVS, CDR2 FQNEAQ. The CDR3 loop spans 11 amino acids. The CDR3 region is CASKSTDTQYF. For the CDR3, the DNA is TGTGCCAGCAAAAGCACAGATACGCAGTATTTT.

The chain combines TRBV19 with TRBJ2-1, with D tentatively TRBD2 (6 bases). Trimming pared 1 base from V and 0 bases from J, leaving 7 bases between. The CDR3 has 15 amino acids. The germline CDR1 and CDR2 sequences are LNHDA and SQIVND (reference sequence). CDR3 loop: CASSIGLGSYNEQFF. CDR3 DNA: TGTGCCAGTAGTATAGGACTAGGCTCCTACAATGAGCAGTTCTTC.